This T cell receptor (beta chain) was identified in a study of vaccination effects on CD4 cells after COVID-19. About this clone: The antigen remains undetermined.

Viral peptide pool expansion of antigen-specific CD4+ T cells preceded sequencing in the ViraFEST assay. Subsequent to less than 13 days of culture, CD4+ T cells were isolated. Of the BNT162b2 and mRNA-1273 vaccines, participants received two doses of one or the other. Cultivation was performed at about 1.8 million PBMC per well with roughly 9.1 IU/ml IL-2 and approximately 9.2 ug/ml peptides added. Here immunoSEQ multiplex PCR was the method, and the copy in TCRdb shows in-frame clones only, minus some. The sample consists of about 24,000 clones, under 80% of them appearing once. This CDR3 is built from 15 residues. With 4 bases removed from V and 0 bases from J, the gap between germline ends came to 12 bases. CDR1 is SGHDT, CDR2 YYEEEE, per germline. Study outcomes and limitations: The authors studied few convalescent patients and collected no early post-infection timepoints.

This sequence originates from a human donor who received a COVID-19 vaccine. This chain links TRBV5-6 with TRBJ2-3, with D perhaps TRBD1 or TRBD2 (6 bases each). The material sequenced was CD4+ T cells from PBMCs cultured with HCoV-NL63 spike peptides, taken after COVID-19 vaccination. The CDR3 region has the DNA TGTGCCAGCAGCGGGGGGCGGGGTAGCACAGATACGCAGTATTTT. Protein sequence: CASSGGRGSTDTQYF.